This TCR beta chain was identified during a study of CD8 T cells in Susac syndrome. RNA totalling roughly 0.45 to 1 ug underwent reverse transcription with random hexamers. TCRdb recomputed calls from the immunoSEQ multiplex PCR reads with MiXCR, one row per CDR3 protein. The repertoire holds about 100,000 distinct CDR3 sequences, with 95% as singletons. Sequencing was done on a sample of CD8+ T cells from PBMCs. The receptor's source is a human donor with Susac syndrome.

The CDR3 reads CSVVGTAEYEQYF. CDR3 sequence (DNA): TGCAGCGTTGTGGGGACAGCCGAGTACGAGCAGTACTTC. The chain recombines TRBV29-1 with TRBJ2-7; 7 bases are shared with TRBD1. Germline V gene data show CDR1 as SQVTM and CDR2 as ANQGSEA. This CDR3 spans 13 amino acids. V dropped 4 bases and J dropped 4; count of bases not matched to a gene: 7.